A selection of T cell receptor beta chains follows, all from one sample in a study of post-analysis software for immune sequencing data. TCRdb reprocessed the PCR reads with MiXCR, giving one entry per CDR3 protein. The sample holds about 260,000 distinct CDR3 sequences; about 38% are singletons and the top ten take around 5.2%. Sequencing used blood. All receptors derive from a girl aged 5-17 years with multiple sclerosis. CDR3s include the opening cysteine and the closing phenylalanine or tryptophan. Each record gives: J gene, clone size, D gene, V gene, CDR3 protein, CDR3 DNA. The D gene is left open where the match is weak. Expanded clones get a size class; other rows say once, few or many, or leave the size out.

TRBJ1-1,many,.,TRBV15,CATSREGRMNTEAFF,TGTGCCACCAGCAGAGAGGGGCGGATGAACACTGAAGCTTTCTTT
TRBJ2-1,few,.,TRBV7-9,CASSRLVHEQFF,TGTGCCAGCAGCCGACTAGTCCATGAGCAGTTCTTC
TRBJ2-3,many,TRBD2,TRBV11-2,CASSPWDYPDTQYF,TGTGCCAGCAGCCCATGGGACTATCCAGATACGCAGTATTTT
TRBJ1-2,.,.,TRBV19,CASTPRTLHYGYTF,TGTGCCAGTACCCCGAGGACACTCCACTATGGCTACACCTTC
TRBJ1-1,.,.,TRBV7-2,CASSSLTVEAFF,TGTGCCAGCAGCTCTTTGACCGTTGAAGCTTTCTTT
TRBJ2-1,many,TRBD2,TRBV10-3,CAISDPDVTSGSYNEQFF,TGTGCCATCAGTGACCCTGACGTTACTAGCGGCAGCTACAATGAGCAGTTCTTC
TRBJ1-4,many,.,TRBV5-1,CASSLSGVTNEKLFF,TGCGCCAGCAGCTTGTCTGGAGTAACTAATGAAAAACTGTTTTTT
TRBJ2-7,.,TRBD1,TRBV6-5,CASQGDSYEQYF,TGTGCCAGCCAGGGGGACTCCTACGAGCAGTACTTC
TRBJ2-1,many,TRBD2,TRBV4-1,CASSQSRLAGVGEQFF,TGCGCCAGCAGCCAGAGTAGACTAGCGGGAGTGGGTGAGCAGTTCTTC
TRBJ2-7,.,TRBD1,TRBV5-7,CASSSGQALYEQYF,TGTGCCAGCAGCTCCGGACAGGCGCTCTACGAGCAGTACTTC
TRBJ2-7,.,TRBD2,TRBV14,CASSQALAGVEQYF,TGTGCCAGCAGCCAAGCCCTAGCGGGAGTCGAGCAGTACTTC
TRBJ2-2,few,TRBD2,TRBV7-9,CASSGTNGRLFF,TGTGCCAGCAGCGGGACTAATGGGAGGCTGTTTTTT
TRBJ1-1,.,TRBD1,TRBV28,CASSTTGTGDATEAFF,TGTGCCAGCAGTACCACCGGGACAGGGGACGCCACTGAAGCTTTCTTT
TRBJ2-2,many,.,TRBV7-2,CASNLARNTGELFF,TGTGCCAGCAATCTAGCGCGGAACACCGGGGAGCTGTTTTTT
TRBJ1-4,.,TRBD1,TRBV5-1,CASSTTGVATNEKRFF,TGCGCCAGCAGCACAACAGGGGTTGCAACTAATGAAAAACGGTTTTTT
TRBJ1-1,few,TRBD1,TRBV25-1,CASSDGTGHPEAFF,TGTGCCAGCAGTGATGGGACAGGGCACCCTGAAGCTTTCTTT
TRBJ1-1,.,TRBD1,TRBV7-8,CASSPILTGGEAFF,TGTGCCAGCAGCCCAATATTAACAGGGGGTGAAGCTTTCTTT
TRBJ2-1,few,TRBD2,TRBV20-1,CSGALAGVYNEQFF,TGCAGTGGCGCTCTAGCGGGAGTCTACAATGAGCAGTTCTTC
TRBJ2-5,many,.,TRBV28,CASRSVETQYF,TGTGCCAGCAGATCGGTGGAGACCCAGTACTTC
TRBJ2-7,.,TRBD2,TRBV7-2,CASRPSGRYYEQYF,TGTGCCAGCAGGCCTAGCGGGAGATATTACGAGCAGTACTTC
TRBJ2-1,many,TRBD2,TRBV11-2,CASSQQELAGDEQFF,TGTGCCAGCAGCCAGCAAGAACTAGCGGGAGATGAGCAGTTCTTC
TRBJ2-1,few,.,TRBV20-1,CSAIQGPYNEQFF,TGCAGTGCTATCCAGGGTCCGTACAATGAGCAGTTCTTC
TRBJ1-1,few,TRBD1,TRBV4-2,CASSQGPGGRNTEAFF,TGTGCCAGCAGCCAGGGCCCAGGGGGTCGGAACACTGAAGCTTTCTTT
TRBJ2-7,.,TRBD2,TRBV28,CASSSQLATAYEQYF,TGTGCCAGCAGTTCTCAACTAGCGACAGCCTACGAGCAGTACTTC
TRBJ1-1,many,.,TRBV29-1,CSVALTGRRATEAFF,TGCAGCGTTGCGCTAACCGGGCGGAGGGCGACTGAAGCTTTCTTT
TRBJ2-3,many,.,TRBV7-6,CASSLSLGQTDTQYF,TGTGCCAGCAGCTTAAGTCTGGGGCAGACAGATACGCAGTATTTT
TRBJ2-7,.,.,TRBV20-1,CSASTGGGFREQYF,TGCAGTGCCAGCACAGGCGGAGGGTTCCGCGAGCAGTACTTC
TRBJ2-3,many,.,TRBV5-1,CASSLVAGTDTQYF,TGCGCCAGCAGCTTGGTGGCGGGCACAGATACGCAGTATTTT
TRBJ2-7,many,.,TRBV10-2,CASRIPGVEEQYF,TGCGCCAGCAGGATCCCTGGGGTGGAGGAGCAGTACTTC
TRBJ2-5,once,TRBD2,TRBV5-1,CASSLGVSGRKRETQYF,TGCGCCAGCAGCTTGGGAGTTAGCGGGAGAAAGAGAGAGACCCAGTACTTC